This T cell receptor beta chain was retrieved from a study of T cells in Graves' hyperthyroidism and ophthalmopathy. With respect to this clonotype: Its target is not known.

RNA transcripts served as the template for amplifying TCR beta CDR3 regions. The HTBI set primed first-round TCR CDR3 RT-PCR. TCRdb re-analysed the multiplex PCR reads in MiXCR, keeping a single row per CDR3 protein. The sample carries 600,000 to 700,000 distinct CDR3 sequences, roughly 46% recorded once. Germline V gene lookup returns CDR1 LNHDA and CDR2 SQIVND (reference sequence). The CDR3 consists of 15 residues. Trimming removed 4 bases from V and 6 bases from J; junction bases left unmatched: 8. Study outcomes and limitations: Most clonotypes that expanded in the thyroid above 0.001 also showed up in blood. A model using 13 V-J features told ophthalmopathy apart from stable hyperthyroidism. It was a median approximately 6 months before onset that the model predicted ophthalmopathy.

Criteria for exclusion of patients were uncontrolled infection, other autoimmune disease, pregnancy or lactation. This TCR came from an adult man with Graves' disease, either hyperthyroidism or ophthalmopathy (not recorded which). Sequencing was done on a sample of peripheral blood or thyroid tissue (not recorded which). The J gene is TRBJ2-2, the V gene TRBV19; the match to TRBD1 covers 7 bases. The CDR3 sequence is CASSNRGLTAGELFF. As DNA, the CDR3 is TGTGCCAGTAGTAATAGGGGGCTGACAGCCGGGGAGCTGTTTTTT.